Below are 27 T cell receptor beta chains sequenced from a single sample in a study of Graves' ophthalmopathy and Graves' hyperthyroidism. The authors amplified TCR beta CDR3 regions from RNA transcripts. The authors performed first-round RT-PCR with HTBI primers and then a second-round multiplex PCR. Using its own MiXCR run on the multiplex PCR reads, TCRdb lists one record per CDR3 protein. The sample records about 620,000 distinct CDR3 sequences, around a fifth being singletons. Sequencing was performed on peripheral blood. The receptors shown here come from a woman between 18 and 30 years old with stable Graves' hyperthyroidism. Some clones in this sample may be carry-over from other donors' samples.

The chain joins TRBV6-2 or TRBV6-3 to TRBJ1-1; a possible D gene is TRBD1 (5 bases). The CDR3 is 16 residues long. The germline V gene encodes CDR1 MNHEY and CDR2 SVGEGT. V lost 5 bases to trimming and J lost 3 bases, with 19 bases between them. This CDR3 is CASSSRRVGGDTEAFF. DNA for the CDR3: TGTGCCAGCAGTAGCCGAAGAGTTGGGGGGGACACTGAAGCTTTCTTT.

This clonotype was seen only once. The CDR3 sequence: CASSSPGLAGETQYF. In nucleotides, the CDR3 is TGTGCCAGCAGCTCTCCGGGACTAGCGGGGGAGACCCAGTACTTC. The rearrangement joins TRBV7-2 to TRBJ2-5; 13 bases align to TRBD2. Germline assignment: CDR1 SGHTA and CDR2 FQGNSA. With 4 bases clipped from V and 5 bases from J, the junction kept 4 bases outside the gene matches. The CDR3 is 15 amino acids.

The V and J genes are TRBV12-3 or TRBV12-4 and TRBJ1-2, with 11 positions matching TRBD1. The CDR3 has 13 residues. V was pared by 7 bases and J by 9 bases, with 7 bases of the junction left unmatched. This CDR3 is CASKVGQGARYTF. Written as DNA, the CDR3 is TGTGCCAGCAAAGTCGGACAGGGGGCTCGCTACACCTTC.

This clonotype appeared a few times. This sequence joins TRBV7-2 and TRBJ2-5, with 14 bases matching TRBD2. Germline V gene data show CDR1 as SGHTA and CDR2 as FQGNSA. The CDR3 consists of 20 residues. V lost 0 bases to trimming and J lost 3 bases; unmatched junction nucleotides: 12. This chain's CDR3 is CASSLAPPGLAGVDKETQYF. CDR3 DNA sequence: TGTGCCAGCAGCTTAGCCCCGCCGGGACTAGCGGGGGTTGACAAAGAGACCCAGTACTTC.

This clonotype was recorded at least ten times. The CDR3 protein is CASRKTGGTGETQYF. The CDR3 nucleotides are TGTGCCAGCAGAAAAACAGGGGGCACAGGGGAGACCCAGTACTTC. The V and J genes are TRBV6-1 and TRBJ2-5, with 9 positions matching TRBD1. Germline loops: CDR1 MNHNS, CDR2 SASEGT. The J segment lost 5 bases and the V segment lost 6 bases, leaving 10 bases of the junction unmatched. The CDR3 spans 15 residues.

This clonotype was counted only a few times. The chain has TRBV29-1 and TRBJ1-5, with a tentative D call TRBD1 (6 bases). Germline V gene sequence: CDR1 SQVTM, CDR2 ANQGSEA. There are 14 residues in the CDR3. The V end lost 4 bases, the J end lost 7 bases, and 17 bases lay between the germline ends. DNA of the CDR3: TGCAGCGTTGCGAAGGGGGGCGTAGGACAGCCCCAGCATTTT. This gives the protein CSVAKGGVGQPQHF.

The chain has TRBV20-1 and TRBJ2-2, with D possibly matching TRBD2 (6 bases). V lost 6 bases and J 4 bases, leaving 18 bases between the germline ends. The CDR3 contains 15 residues. Germline CDR1 reads DFQATT; CDR2 reads SNEGSKA (reference sequence). Here the CDR3 DNA reads TGCAGTGCACTCGGTGGGCGGGACTTCACCGGGGAGCTGTTTTTT. It is translated as CSALGGRDFTGELFF.

The rearrangement joins TRBV6-4 to TRBJ1-1; the D gene is possibly TRBD1 (6 bases). Germline V gene lookup returns CDR1 MRHNA and CDR2 SNTAGT. The CDR3 has 14 amino acids. Trimming took off 3 bases at V and 1 base at J, with 9 bases between the two ends. CDR3 region: CASSELRGNTEAFF. In DNA form, the CDR3 reads TGTGCCAGCAGTGAACTCAGGGGGAACACTGAAGCTTTCTTT.

The chain employs TRBV7-3 and TRBJ1-6; D is unclear. V lost 2 bases, J lost 7 bases, and 12 bases lay in between. This CDR3 region has 15 residues. Germline V lookup: CDR1 SGHTA, CDR2 FQGTGA. CDR3 protein: CASSLGQDLNSPLHF. The CDR3 DNA reads as TGTGCCAGCAGCTTAGGGCAGGACCTGAATTCACCCCTCCACTTT.

There are a few counts of this clonotype. A much bigger clone sits one base away, suggesting this may be a read error. The chain is built from TRBV12-3 or TRBV12-4 and TRBJ1-1; tentative D call: TRBD1 (5 bases). V dropped 1 base and J dropped 3 bases, with 15 bases sitting between them. This CDR3 has 16 residues. In DNA form, the CDR3 reads TGTGCCAGCAGTTTAGGCCCTGACAGTCCGGACACTGAAGCTTTCTTT. Protein product: CASSLGPDSPDTEAFF.

This clonotype was seen at least ten times. In DNA form, the CDR3 reads TGTGCCAGCAGTGTCCGGGGAAGTGGCAATCAGCCCCAGCATTTT. It encodes CASSVRGSGNQPQHF. The rearrangement joins TRBV2 to TRBJ1-5; D is ambiguous. Looked up from germline, CDR1 is SNHLY and CDR2 is FYNNEI. Trimming stripped 4 bases from V and 2 bases from J, with 12 bases between. The CDR3 totals 15 residues.

This clonotype was picked up many times. The chain uses TRBV27 and TRBJ2-2; D is unresolved. Germline CDR1 is MNHEY and CDR2 is SMNVEV (reference sequence). CDR3 length: 13 residues. The V end lost 8 bases, the J end lost 1 base, and 8 bases lay between the germline ends. The CDR3 nucleotides are TGTGCCAGCGCCGGGCTGAACACCGGGGAGCTGTTTTTT. Protein product: CASAGLNTGELFF.

This clonotype has more than one count but fewer than ten. V gene TRBV18 combines with J gene TRBJ1-1; D perhaps matches TRBD1 (6 bases). V was pared by 6 bases and J by 10 bases, with 18 bases between. Germline V CDR1 and CDR2: KGHSH, LQKENI. The CDR3 is 13 residues long. CDR3 region: CASSLDPLRGAFF. CDR3 DNA: TGTGCCAGCTCCCTGGACCCCCTCAGGGGAGCTTTCTTT.

This clonotype has more than one count but fewer than ten. This chain uses TRBV29-1 with TRBJ2-7; D might be TRBD2 (5 bases). Trimming stripped 7 bases from V and 1 base from J, with 11 bases between. Germline-derived CDR1 and CDR2 are SQVTM and ANQGSEA. The CDR3 is made up of 12 amino acids. Here the CDR3 reads CSAQLGSYEQYF. In DNA form, the CDR3 reads TGCAGCGCCCAACTAGGGTCCTACGAGCAGTACTTC.

The chain carries TRBV5-1 and TRBJ2-2, with 10 bases fitting TRBD1. CDR3 size: 15 residues. Germline V gene data show CDR1 as SGHRS and CDR2 as YFSETQ. With V trimmed by 5 bases and J by 7 bases, 8 bases remained unmatched. CDR3 nucleotides: TGCGCCAGCAGAAACCTGACAGGGGGCTTCGGGGAGCTGTTTTTT. It translates to CASRNLTGGFGELFF.

This clonotype was recorded many times. This sequence joins TRBV12-3 or TRBV12-4 and TRBJ2-5; D remains unclear. The ends were cut back, 3 bases at V and 5 bases at J, with 10 bases in the middle. The CDR3 covers 13 residues. CDR3 loop: CASSFLAGETQYF. Written as DNA, the CDR3 is TGTGCCAGCAGTTTCTTGGCTGGGGAGACCCAGTACTTC.

Ten or more counts support this clonotype. The CDR3 nucleotides are TGTGCCAGTAGTATTACAGGGAACTATGGCTACACCTTC. Amino acid sequence: CASSITGNYGYTF. V gene TRBV19 combines with J gene TRBJ1-2; TRBD1 might be the D (6 bases). Germline V gene lookup returns CDR1 LNHDA and CDR2 SQIVND (reference sequence). This CDR3 region has 13 residues. The V end was cut by 3 bases, the J end by 2 bases, with 7 bases between.

Only one count was recorded for this clonotype. V usage is TRBV7-2 and J usage is TRBJ1-1; 10 nucleotides match TRBD1. This CDR3 region has 14 residues. V was pared by 1 base and J by 11 bases, with 7 bases of the junction left unmatched. Germline V CDR1 and CDR2: SGHTA, FQGNSA. CDR3 DNA sequence: TGTGCCAGCAGCTTAGGATTGGGACAGGGGCTGGCTTTCTTT. Translating gives CASSLGLGQGLAFF.

This clonotype was recorded at least ten times. V and J are TRBV20-1 and TRBJ2-7, with D possibly matching TRBD1 (5 bases). V was cut by 3 bases and J by 0 bases, with 9 bases left in between. This CDR3 has 13 residues. Germline CDR1 reads DFQATT; CDR2 reads SNEGSKA (reference sequence). CDR3 in DNA: TGCAGTGCTAGCCGGACAAGCTCCTACGAGCAGTACTTC. Protein sequence: CSASRTSSYEQYF.

This clonotype was detected only a few times. V gene TRBV30 combines with J gene TRBJ2-5, with D possibly TRBD2 on 6 matching bases. The V and J ends lost 0 bases and 3 bases respectively, with 11 bases between them. This CDR3 has 14 residues. The germline gives CDR1 GTSNPN, CDR2 SVGIG (reference sequence). The DNA of the CDR3 is TGTGCCTGGAGTGTTTCCGGGACTGAAGAGACCCAGTACTTC. Amino acids: CAWSVSGTEETQYF.

This clonotype was seen many times. The gene calls are TRBV9 and TRBJ2-7; TRBD2 aligns across 7 bases. CDR3 length: 14 amino acids. Trimming took 1 base from V and 2 from J; bases not matched to a gene: 3. Germline-derived CDR1 and CDR2 are SGDLS and YYNGEE. CDR3 amino acids: CASSVSSGAYEQYF. As DNA, the CDR3 is TGTGCCAGCAGCGTATCTAGCGGAGCCTACGAGCAGTACTTC.

There are a few counts of this clonotype. The chain combines TRBV5-1 with TRBJ2-2, with 9 bases lining up with TRBD2. Germline assignment: CDR1 SGHRS and CDR2 YFSETQ. The V and J ends lost 3 bases and 6 bases, in that order; junction bases with no gene match: 6. The CDR3 covers 15 residues. CDR3 sequence reads: CASSWLAGSPGELFF. DNA of the CDR3: TGCGCCAGCAGCTGGCTAGCGGGGTCTCCCGGGGAGCTGTTTTTT.

This clonotype has ten or more counts. This chain's CDR3 is CASSWGAGELFF. DNA of the CDR3: TGTGCCAGCAGCTGGGGGGCCGGGGAGCTGTTTTTT. The V gene is TRBV9, the J gene TRBJ2-2, with a possible D match to TRBD2 (6 bases). In germline, CDR1 is SGDLS, CDR2 YYNGEE. Trimming took 4 bases from V and 6 from J, leaving 7 bases between them. CDR3 length: 12 amino acids.

This clonotype was seen many times. V usage is TRBV5-1 and J usage is TRBJ1-2; TRBD1 might be the D (6 bases). V shed 4 bases and J shed 7 bases, with 17 bases lying between them. CDR3 size: 14 residues. Germline CDR1 and CDR2: SGHRS and YFSETQ. The CDR3 protein is CASSINYGQFGYTF. The CDR3 bases are TGCGCCAGCAGCATTAACTACGGACAGTTTGGCTACACCTTC.

The rearrangement links TRBV29-1 to TRBJ1-1; D remains ambiguous. The CDR3 is 12 amino acids. V lost 5 bases, J lost 4 bases, and 11 bases lay in between. Per germline, CDR1 SQVTM and CDR2 ANQGSEA. Here the CDR3 DNA reads TGCAGCGTTTCTGAATGGATCACTGAAGCTTTCTTT. Translating gives CSVSEWITEAFF.

The sample holds a few counts of this clonotype. The germline gene is not matched at one end of the junction; a read error may be the cause. This chain connects TRBV3-1 to TRBJ1-6; TRBD1 aligns across 8 bases. Germline assignment: CDR1 LGHDT and CDR2 YNNKEL (reference sequence). The CDR3 runs 14 residues. DNA of the CDR3: TGTGCCAGCGGCCAAGGACAGGGCGGCTCACCCCTCCACTTT. It is translated as CASGQGQGGSPLHF.

The chain is built from TRBV3-1 and TRBJ2-2; tentative D call: TRBD2 (7 bases). CDR1 and CDR2 (germline): LGHDT, YNNKEL (reference sequence). The ends were cut back, 1 base at V and 1 base at J, with 13 bases in the middle. The CDR3 runs to 17 residues. CDR3 bases: TGTGCCAGCAGCCAAGGTAGGGGGGGCCGGAACACCGGGGAGCTGTTTTTT. Its protein product is CASSQGRGGRNTGELFF. The full variable domain, its missing parts supplied by reference TRBV3-1 and TRBJ2-2, is DTAVSQTPKYLVTQMGNDKSIKCEQNLGHDTMYWYKQDSKKFLKIMFSYNNKELIINETVPNRFSPKSPDKAHLNLHINSLELGDSAVYFCASSQGRGGRNTGELFFGEGSRLTVL.